The present entry profiles one TCR beta chain with its context. Antigen unknown. This sample is part of a study of cytomegalovirus exposure and HLA in healthy donors. Study-level results: The investigators catalogued 150 to 200 TCR beta chains as cytomegalovirus-associated.

Sequenced by immunoSEQ multiplex PCR; TCRdb stores in-frame clones only, minus some. The data show about 64,000 clones, 90% to 95% seen once. This CDR3 has 19 residues. Germline CDR1 LGHNT, CDR2 FRNRAP. J gave up 3 bases and V 5 bases, and 15 bases lay outside the gene matches. The material sequenced was PBMCs. The TCR originated in a woman aged 18-29 years in good health and CMV-seropositive. V and J are TRBV12-5 and TRBJ2-7, with TRBD2 matching over 14 bases. CDR3 in amino acids: CASGPRPGLAGGRGYEQYF. The DNA of the CDR3 is TGTGCTAGTGGTCCCAGACCCGGACTAGCGGGGGGTAGGGGCTACGAGCAGTACTTC. Full variable domain (missing parts from reference TRBV12-5 and TRBJ2-7): DARVTQTPRHKVTEMGQEVTMRCQPILGHNTVFWYRQTMMQGLELLAYFRNRAPLDDSGMPKDRFSAEMPDATLATLKIQPSEPRDSAVYFCASGPRPGLAGGRGYEQYFGPGTRLTVT.